The sample holds a few counts of the clone carrying this T cell receptor (beta chain). Antigen specificity is unknown. These data come from a study of identical twins. Study-wide results and limits: The models gave estimates that fell short of the out-of-frame TCR alpha sharing seen in monozygotic twins.

Only healthy Caucasians were included as donors. V shed 5 bases and J shed 4 bases, with 18 bases lying between them. CDR1 is MNHEY and CDR2 is SMNVEV in the germline V gene (reference sequence). The CDR3 totals 16 residues. The cDNA had a unique molecular identifier and a template-switch universal primer site. TCRdb independently ran MiXCR on the 5' RACE reads; one entry per CDR3 protein. The data show around 550,000 distinct CDR3 sequences, approximately 16% seen once. These data were likewise used in another study, on yellow fever vaccine responses in identical twins.

J is TRBJ2-1 and V is TRBV27, with D tentatively TRBD1 (6 bases). This receptor was taken from a woman aged 18-35 years in good health. The sequencing input was CD4+ T cells sorted from blood. As DNA, the CDR3 is TGTGCCAGCAGTGCCCAGCAGGGGAAGGGATACAATGAGCAGTTCTTC. Translating it yields CASSAQQGKGYNEQFF.